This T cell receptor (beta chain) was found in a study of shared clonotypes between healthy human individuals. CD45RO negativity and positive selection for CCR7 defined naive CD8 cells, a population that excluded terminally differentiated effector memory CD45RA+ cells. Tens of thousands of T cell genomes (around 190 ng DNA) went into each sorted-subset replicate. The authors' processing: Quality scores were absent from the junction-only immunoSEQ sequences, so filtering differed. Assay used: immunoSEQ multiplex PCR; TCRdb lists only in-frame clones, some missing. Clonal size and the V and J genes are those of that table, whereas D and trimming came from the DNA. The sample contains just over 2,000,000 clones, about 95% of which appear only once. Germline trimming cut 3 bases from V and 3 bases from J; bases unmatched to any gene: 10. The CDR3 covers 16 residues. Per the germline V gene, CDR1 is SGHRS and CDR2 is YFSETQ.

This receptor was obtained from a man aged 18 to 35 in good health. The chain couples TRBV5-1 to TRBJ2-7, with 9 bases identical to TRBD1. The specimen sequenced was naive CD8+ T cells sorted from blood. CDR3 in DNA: TGCGCCAGCAGCTATATTCCCGGGACAGGGTTCTACGAGCAGTACTTC. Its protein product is CASSYIPGTGFYEQYF.